This T cell receptor (beta chain) was obtained from a study of cytomegalovirus exposure and HLA in healthy donors. Study-wide results and limits: There were a few CMV-associated chains whose specificity for CMV antigens was confirmed in vitro. According to an earlier analysis, most TCR beta V segments yielded productive rearrangements about 90% or about 30% of the time.

Vbeta (60) and Jbeta (13) primers were used in the PCR. The authors' processing: Later work found around 72 million unique TCR beta chains, with about 10 million shared. The protocol was immunoSEQ multiplex PCR, while the TCRdb copy is restricted to in-frame clones and leaves out a portion. V, J and clone size are taken as reported in that table, and D and trimming were inferred from the DNA itself. In the table there are 95,000 to 150,000 clones, over 65% of which are singletons. Note on this clone: Its antigen is undetermined.

V was pared by 4 bases and J by 7 bases, with 15 bases between. The CDR3 contains 14 residues. CDR1 is SGDLS, CDR2 YYNGEE, per germline. Donors consisted of healthy bone marrow donors. The TCR originated in a man between 25 and 39 years old in good health and CMV-seropositive. The J gene is TRBJ1-5, the V gene TRBV9; D unclear. The sequenced sample consisted of PBMCs. CDR3 amino acids: CASSPGPGGQPQHF. The CDR3 bases are TGTGCCAGCAGCCCCGGTCCGGGTGGACAGCCCCAGCATTTT.